This is a list of T cell receptor beta chains from one sample in a study of blood T cell repertoires in COVID-19. The data were produced by immunoSEQ multiplex PCR, yet TCRdb's version contains in-frame clones alone and is incomplete. The sample contains a few hundred thousand clones, 90% of which appear only once. Material for sequencing was peripheral blood. The receptors shown here come from a woman aged 45-65 years with COVID-19, enrolled during active disease. The CDR3 runs from the conserved cysteine through the conserved F or W. The D gene is left open where the match is weak. Size is omitted from some rows. Given values are once, few, many or a class for expanded clones.

abundance: few; d_gene: TRBD1; j_gene: TRBJ2-1; v_gene: TRBV18; CDR3nt: TGTGCCAGCTCAGAGGGGGCGCCGTCCTACAATGAGCAGTTCTTC; CDR3aa: CASSEGAPSYNEQFF
abundance: few; d_gene: TRBD2; j_gene: TRBJ2-2; v_gene: TRBV2; CDR3nt: TGTGCCAGCACCGAATATAGCGGGAGTCCCGGGGAGCTGTTTTTT; CDR3aa: CASTEYSGSPGELFF
abundance: NA; d_gene: TRBD2; j_gene: TRBJ2-1; v_gene: TRBV18; CDR3nt: TGTGCCAGCTCACTAGCGGGAGGATCCAATGAGCAGTTCTTC; CDR3aa: CASSLAGGSNEQFF
abundance: NA; d_gene: TRBD1; j_gene: TRBJ1-6; v_gene: TRBV2; CDR3nt: TGTGCCAGCAGCTTGCAGGGGGTCCCAAATTCACCCCTCCACTTT; CDR3aa: CASSLQGVPNSPLHF
abundance: NA; d_gene: NA; j_gene: TRBJ2-3; v_gene: TRBV9; CDR3nt: TGTGCCAGCAGCGTAGAACGGGGTACGCAGTATTTT; CDR3aa: CASSVERGTQYF
abundance: NA; d_gene: TRBD1; j_gene: TRBJ1-3; v_gene: TRBV6-5; CDR3nt: TGTGCCAGCAGTCGGACAGGGAAGGATGGAAACACCATATATTTT; CDR3aa: CASSRTGKDGNTIYF
abundance: NA; d_gene: NA; j_gene: TRBJ2-7; v_gene: TRBV6-1; CDR3nt: TGTGCCAGCAGTGAAGTTGGCTCCTCCTACGAGCAGTACTTC; CDR3aa: CASSEVGSSYEQYF
abundance: NA; d_gene: NA; j_gene: TRBJ2-7; v_gene: TRBV5-1; CDR3nt: TGCGCCAGCAGCCTCTATACTAGCTCCTACGAGCAGTACTTC; CDR3aa: CASSLYTSSYEQYF
abundance: NA; d_gene: TRBD1; j_gene: TRBJ1-2; v_gene: TRBV5-1; CDR3nt: TGCGCCAGCAGCTTGGGCGACAGGGCGGATGGCTACACCTTC; CDR3aa: CASSLGDRADGYTF
abundance: NA; d_gene: NA; j_gene: TRBJ1-5; v_gene: TRBV7-8; CDR3nt: TGTGCCAGCAGCTTCCTTGCTTTTGGCAGGGATTATAGCAATCAGCCCCAGCATTTT; CDR3aa: CASSFLAFGRDYSNQPQHF
abundance: NA; d_gene: NA; j_gene: TRBJ2-2; v_gene: TRBV5-6; CDR3nt: TGTGCCAGCAGCTTGGCTGGGGGGACGGGCGGGGAGCTGTTTTTT; CDR3aa: CASSLAGGTGGELFF
abundance: NA; d_gene: TRBD2; j_gene: TRBJ2-3; v_gene: TRBV7-9; CDR3nt: TGTGCCAGCAGCCTCCGCGGACTAGCGGGTAGCACAGATACGCAGTATTTT; CDR3aa: CASSLRGLAGSTDTQYF
abundance: NA; d_gene: TRBD1; j_gene: TRBJ2-2; v_gene: TRBV25-1; CDR3nt: TGTGCCAGCAGTGAAATAGGGACAGGGGACACCGGGGAGCTGTTTTTT; CDR3aa: CASSEIGTGDTGELFF
abundance: once; d_gene: TRBD1; j_gene: TRBJ2-7; v_gene: TRBV9; CDR3nt: TGTGCCAGCAGCGTGGGACAGGACTCCTACGAGCAGTACTTC; CDR3aa: CASSVGQDSYEQYF
abundance: once; d_gene: TRBD2; j_gene: TRBJ2-3; v_gene: TRBV5-8; CDR3nt: TGTGCCAGCAGCGACGGGACTAGCGGGATAGGCCTGACAGATACGCAGTATTTT; CDR3aa: CASSDGTSGIGLTDTQYF
abundance: NA; d_gene: TRBD1; j_gene: TRBJ1-6; v_gene: TRBV5-4; CDR3nt: TGTGCCAGCAGCTTAGATCTACAGGGGGCGTATTCACCCCTCCACTTT; CDR3aa: CASSLDLQGAYSPLHF
abundance: NA; d_gene: NA; j_gene: TRBJ1-6; v_gene: TRBV11-2; CDR3nt: TGTGCCAGCAAAATACAGGGAGTTTATAATTCACCCCTCCACTTT; CDR3aa: CASKIQGVYNSPLHF
abundance: NA; d_gene: NA; j_gene: TRBJ2-4; v_gene: TRBV5-1; CDR3nt: TGCGCCAGCAGCTCCCTCCCAGGGGAAAACATTCAGTACTTC; CDR3aa: CASSSLPGENIQYF
abundance: NA; d_gene: NA; j_gene: TRBJ2-3; v_gene: TRBV18; CDR3nt: TGTGCCAGCTCACCATCGAGGCTTGGGGAGACAGATACGCAGTATTTT; CDR3aa: CASSPSRLGETDTQYF
abundance: NA; d_gene: NA; j_gene: TRBJ2-7; v_gene: TRBV30; CDR3nt: TGTGCCTGGAGTGCCGGGACCTACGAGCAGTACTTC; CDR3aa: CAWSAGTYEQYF